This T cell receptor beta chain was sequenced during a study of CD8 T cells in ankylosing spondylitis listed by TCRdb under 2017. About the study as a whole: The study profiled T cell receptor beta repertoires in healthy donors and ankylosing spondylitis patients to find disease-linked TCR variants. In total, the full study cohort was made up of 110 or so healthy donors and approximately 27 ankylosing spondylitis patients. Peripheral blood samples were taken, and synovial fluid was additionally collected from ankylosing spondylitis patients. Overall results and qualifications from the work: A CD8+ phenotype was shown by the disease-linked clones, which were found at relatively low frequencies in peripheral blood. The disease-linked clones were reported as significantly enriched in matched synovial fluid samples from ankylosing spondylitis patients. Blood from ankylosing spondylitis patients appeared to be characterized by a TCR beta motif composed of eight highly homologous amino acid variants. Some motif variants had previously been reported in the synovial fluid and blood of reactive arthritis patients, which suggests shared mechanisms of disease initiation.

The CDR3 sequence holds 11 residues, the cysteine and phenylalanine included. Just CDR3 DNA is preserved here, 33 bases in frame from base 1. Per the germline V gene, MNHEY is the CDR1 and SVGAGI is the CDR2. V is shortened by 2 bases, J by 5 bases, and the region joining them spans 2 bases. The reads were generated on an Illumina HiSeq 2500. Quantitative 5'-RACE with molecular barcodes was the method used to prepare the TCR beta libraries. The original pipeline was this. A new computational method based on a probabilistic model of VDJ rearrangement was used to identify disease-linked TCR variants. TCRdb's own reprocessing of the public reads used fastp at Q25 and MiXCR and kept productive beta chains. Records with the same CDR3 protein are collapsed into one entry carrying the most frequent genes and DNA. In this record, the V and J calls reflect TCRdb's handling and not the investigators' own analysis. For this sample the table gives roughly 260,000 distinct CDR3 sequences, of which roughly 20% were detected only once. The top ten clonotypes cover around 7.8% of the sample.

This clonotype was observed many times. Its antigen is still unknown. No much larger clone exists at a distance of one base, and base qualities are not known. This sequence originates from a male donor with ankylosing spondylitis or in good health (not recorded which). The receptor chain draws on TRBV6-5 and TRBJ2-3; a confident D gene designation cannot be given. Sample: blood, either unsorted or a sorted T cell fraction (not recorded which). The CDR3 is CASSYGDTQYF. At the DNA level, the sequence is TGTGCCAGCAGTTACGGAGATACGCAGTATTTT.